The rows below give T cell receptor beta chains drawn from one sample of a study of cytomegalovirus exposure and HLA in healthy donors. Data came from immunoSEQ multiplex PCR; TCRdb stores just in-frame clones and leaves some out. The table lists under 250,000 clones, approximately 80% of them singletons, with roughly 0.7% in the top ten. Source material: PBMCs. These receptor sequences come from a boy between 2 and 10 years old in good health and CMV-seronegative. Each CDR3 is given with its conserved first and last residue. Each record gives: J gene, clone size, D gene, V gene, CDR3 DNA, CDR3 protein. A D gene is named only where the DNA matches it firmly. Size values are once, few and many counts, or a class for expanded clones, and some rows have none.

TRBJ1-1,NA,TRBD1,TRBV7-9,TGTGCCAGCACACAGGGGCCCCCTGAAGCTTTCTTT,CASTQGPPEAFF
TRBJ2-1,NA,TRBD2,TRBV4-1,TGCGCCAGCAGCCAAGAGAGCGGGACCTCCTACAATGAGCAGTTCTTC,CASSQESGTSYNEQFF
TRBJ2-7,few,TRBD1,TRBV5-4,TGTGCCAGCAGCCCCGGACAGGTTCGGGGCGAGCAGTACTTC,CASSPGQVRGEQYF
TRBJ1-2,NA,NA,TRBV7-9,TGTGCCAGCAGCTTCAGGGGTAACTATGGCTACACCTTC,CASSFRGNYGYTF
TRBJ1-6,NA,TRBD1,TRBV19,TGTGCCAGTGGAAGATGGACAGGAGGGGATTCACCCCTCCACTTT,CASGRWTGGDSPLHF
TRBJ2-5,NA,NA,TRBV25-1,TGTGCCAGCAGTGACAGGGGAGAGGGAGAGACCCAGTACTTC,CASSDRGEGETQYF
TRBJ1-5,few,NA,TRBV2,TGTGCCAGCAGCAACGACAGAAGCAATCAGCCCCAGCATTTT,CASSNDRSNQPQHF
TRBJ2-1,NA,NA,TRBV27,TGTGCCAGCAGTTTCCCCGGGACAAGTAATGAGCAGTTCTTC,CASSFPGTSNEQFF
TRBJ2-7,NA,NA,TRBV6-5,TGTGCCAGCAGTTCCCCGGTATTGGTCTACGAGCAGTACTTC,CASSSPVLVYEQYF
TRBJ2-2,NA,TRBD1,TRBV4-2,TGTGCCAGCAGCCTGACAGGGGGGCGGTACACCGGGGAGCTGTTTTTT,CASSLTGGRYTGELFF
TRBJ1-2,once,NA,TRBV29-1,TGCAGCGTTGAAGGAACCCCAGGGGCCTATGGCTACACCTTC,CSVEGTPGAYGYTF
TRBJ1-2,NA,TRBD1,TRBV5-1,TGCGCCAGCAGCCCTCGGACAGGGCACGATGGCTACACCTTC,CASSPRTGHDGYTF
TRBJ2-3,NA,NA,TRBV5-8,TGTGCCAGCACTCGACTTGGGGAAGGGGGCACAGATACGCAGTATTTT,CASTRLGEGGTDTQYF
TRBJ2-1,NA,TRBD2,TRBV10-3,TGTGCCATCAGTCAGACTAGCGGATACAATGAGCAGTTCTTC,CAISQTSGYNEQFF
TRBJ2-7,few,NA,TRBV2,TGTGCCAGCAGTGAATTGGCCGTCTTAAGCTCCTACGAGCAGTACTTC,CASSELAVLSSYEQYF
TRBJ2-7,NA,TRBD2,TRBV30,TGTGCCTGGAGTGTCGGGAGGAAGGACTACGAGCAGTACTTC,CAWSVGRKDYEQYF
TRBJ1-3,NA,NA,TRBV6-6,TGTGCCAGCAGTTACTCCGGGTCAGGGGGAAACACCATATATTTT,CASSYSGSGGNTIYF
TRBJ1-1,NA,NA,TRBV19,TGTGCCAGTAGTATGGGTGCAGGGCGGATGAACACTGAAGCTTTCTTT,CASSMGAGRMNTEAFF
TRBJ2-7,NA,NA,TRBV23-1,TGCGCCAGCAGTCATTACGGCTACGAGCAGTACTTC,CASSHYGYEQYF
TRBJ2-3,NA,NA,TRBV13,TGTGCCAGCAGCCCGGGGGGCGATACGCAGTATTTT,CASSPGGDTQYF
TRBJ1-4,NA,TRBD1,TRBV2,TGTGCCAGCAGCGAACCGGGGACAGGGCATGAAAAACTGTTTTTT,CASSEPGTGHEKLFF
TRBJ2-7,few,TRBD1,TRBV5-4,TGTGCCAGCAGCTTGGGGAACAGGGGTAGCAACGAGCAGTACTTC,CASSLGNRGSNEQYF
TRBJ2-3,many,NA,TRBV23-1,TGCGCCAGCAGTCAACTGTCGGGACACCCTCTTCGGGATACGCAGTATTTT,CASSQLSGHPLRDTQYF
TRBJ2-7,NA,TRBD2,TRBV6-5,TGTGCCAGCAGTCACAGACTAGCGGGCTCCTACGAGCAGTACTTC,CASSHRLAGSYEQYF
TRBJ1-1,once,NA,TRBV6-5,TGTGCCACCTGCGAGGGTCCCAACACTGAAGCTTTCTTT,CATCEGPNTEAFF
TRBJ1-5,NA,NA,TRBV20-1,TGCAGTGTTAGTACGGGGGGGCCCCAGCATTTT,CSVSTGGPQHF
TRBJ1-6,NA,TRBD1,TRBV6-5,TGTGCCAGCAGTTACGACAGGGGAAATTCACCCCTCCACTTT,CASSYDRGNSPLHF
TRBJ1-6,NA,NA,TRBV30,TGTGCCTGGGGTCCCCGGTCACCCCTCCACTTT,CAWGPRSPLHF
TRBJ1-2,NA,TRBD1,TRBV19,TGTGCCAGTAGTTTCAGGGGGCAGAACTATGGCTACACCTTC,CASSFRGQNYGYTF
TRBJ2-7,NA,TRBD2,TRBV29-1,TGCAGCGTTGATGGGGGGGAAACAGACGAGCAGTACTTC,CSVDGGETDEQYF
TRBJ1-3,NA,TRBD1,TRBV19,TGTGCCAGTAGTATCGGGGGACAGTCTGGAAACACCATATATTTT,CASSIGGQSGNTIYF
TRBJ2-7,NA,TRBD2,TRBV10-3,TGTGCCATCAGTGAGTCTCTAGCGGGAGATTACGAGCAGTACTTC,CAISESLAGDYEQYF
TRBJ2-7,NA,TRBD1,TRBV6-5,TGTGCCAGCAGGTCGACAGGGGCCAGCTCCTACGAGCAGTACTTC,CASRSTGASSYEQYF
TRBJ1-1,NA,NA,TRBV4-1,TGCGCCAGCAGCCAAGATCGAATCCCGCGCACTGAAGCTTTCTTT,CASSQDRIPRTEAFF
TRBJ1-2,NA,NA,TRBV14,TGTGCCAGCAGCCAAATCAACTTCAGGACAGTAGCCGGGCACTATGGCTACACCTTC,CASSQINFRTVAGHYGYTF
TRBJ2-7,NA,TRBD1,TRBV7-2,TGTGCCAGCAGCTTACCGACAGGGGGTGGCGAGCAGTACTTC,CASSLPTGGGEQYF
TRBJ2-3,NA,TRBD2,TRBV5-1,TGCGCCAGCAGCTTCCAGGGACTAGCGGAGTTCACAGATACGCAGTATTTT,CASSFQGLAEFTDTQYF
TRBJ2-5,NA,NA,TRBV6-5,TGTGCCAGCAGTTATACGACAGATAAAGAGACCCAGTACTTC,CASSYTTDKETQYF
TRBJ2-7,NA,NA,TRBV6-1,TGTGCCAGCAGTGAAGATTTAGACAGTTCTCTACAGCAGTACTTC,CASSEDLDSSLQQYF
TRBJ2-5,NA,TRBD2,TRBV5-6,TGTGCCAGCAGCTCGGGTAGCGGGTACCAAGAGACCCAGTACTTC,CASSSGSGYQETQYF
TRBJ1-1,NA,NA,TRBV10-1,TGCGCCAGCAGTGTATCCAGGGGCACTGAAGCTTTCTTT,CASSVSRGTEAFF
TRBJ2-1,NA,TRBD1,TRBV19,TGTGCCAGTAGTATGTCAGGGGGAAGCTCCTACAATGAGCAGTTCTTC,CASSMSGGSSYNEQFF
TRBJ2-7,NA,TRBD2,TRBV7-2,TGTGCCAGCAGCTTAGTAGCGGGGGACTCCTACGAGCAGTACTTC,CASSLVAGDSYEQYF